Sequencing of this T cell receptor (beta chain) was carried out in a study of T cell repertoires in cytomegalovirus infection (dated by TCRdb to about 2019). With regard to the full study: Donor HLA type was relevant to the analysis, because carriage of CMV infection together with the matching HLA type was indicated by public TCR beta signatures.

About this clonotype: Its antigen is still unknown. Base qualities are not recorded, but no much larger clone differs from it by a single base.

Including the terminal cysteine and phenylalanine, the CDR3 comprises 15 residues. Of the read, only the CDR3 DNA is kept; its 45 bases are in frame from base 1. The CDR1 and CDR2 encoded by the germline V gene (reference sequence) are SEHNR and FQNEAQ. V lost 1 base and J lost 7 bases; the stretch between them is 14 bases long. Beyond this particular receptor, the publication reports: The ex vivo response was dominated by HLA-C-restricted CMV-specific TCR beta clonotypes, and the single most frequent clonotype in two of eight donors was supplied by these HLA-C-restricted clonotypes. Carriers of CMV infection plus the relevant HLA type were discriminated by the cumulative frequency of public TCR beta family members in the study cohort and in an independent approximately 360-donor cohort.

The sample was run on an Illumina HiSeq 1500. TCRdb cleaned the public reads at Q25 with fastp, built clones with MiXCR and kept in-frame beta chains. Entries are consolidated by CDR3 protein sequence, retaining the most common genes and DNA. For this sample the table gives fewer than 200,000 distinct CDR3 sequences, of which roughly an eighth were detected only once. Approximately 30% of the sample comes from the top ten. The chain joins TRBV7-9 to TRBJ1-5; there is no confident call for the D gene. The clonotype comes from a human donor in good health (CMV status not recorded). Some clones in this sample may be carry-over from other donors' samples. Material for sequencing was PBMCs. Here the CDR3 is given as CASSLGARGDQPQHF. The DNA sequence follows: TGTGCCAGCAGCTTAGGGGCCCGGGGAGACCAGCCCCAGCATTTT.